A single sample gave rise to the 14 T cell receptor beta chains below, sequenced in a study of vaccination effects on CD4 cells after COVID-19. Assay used: immunoSEQ multiplex PCR; TCRdb lists only in-frame clones, some missing. The table lists over 50,000 clones, around four fifths of them singletons, with 0.95% to 1.5% in the top ten. These TCRs are of unknown antigen specificity. Prior to sequencing, the ViraFEST assay stimulated PBMC with viral peptide pools, which expanded the antigen-specific CD4+ T cells. After less than twelve days in culture, the CD4+ T cells were isolated. Either the mRNA-1273 or the BNT162b2 vaccine was given to participants as two doses. This sample comprised CD4+ T cells from PBMCs cultured with HCoV-229E spike peptides, obtained after COVID-19 vaccination. These receptor sequences come from a human donor who received a COVID-19 vaccine.

The chain carries TRBV28 and TRBJ2-2; 7 positions agree with TRBD1. V shed 5 bases and J 1 base; nucleotides not matched to a gene: 13. Per the germline V gene, CDR1 is MDHEN and CDR2 is SYDVKM. The CDR3 totals 18 residues. In DNA, the CDR3 is TGTGCCAGCAGTCCAACCCCCTGGACAGGCATGAACACCGGGGAGCTGTTTTTT. Encoded protein: CASSPTPWTGMNTGELFF.

The rearrangement links TRBV3-1 (or the pseudogene TRBV3-2) to TRBJ1-4; D unresolved. This CDR3 comprises 14 residues. Trimming shortened V by 3 bases and J by 4 bases, and 9 bases separated the two germline ends. Germline V gives CDR1 LGHDT, CDR2 YNNKEL (reference sequence). Here the CDR3 reads CASSHGRNNEKLFF. CDR3 DNA sequence: TGTGCCAGCAGCCACGGACGGAATAATGAAAAACTGTTTTTT.

The chain has TRBV11-3 and TRBJ1-3; D is uncertain. The V and J ends lost 5 bases and 4 bases respectively, with 15 bases between them. The CDR3 contains 15 residues. Germline CDR1 reads SGHNT; CDR2 reads YENEEA. This chain's CDR3 is CASSRDGVEGNTIYF. The CDR3, as DNA: TGTGCCAGCAGCCGCGACGGGGTAGAAGGAAACACCATATATTTT.

The V and J genes are TRBV28 and TRBJ1-3; 11 nucleotides match TRBD1. The CDR3 extends over 17 amino acids. Germline loops: CDR1 MDHEN, CDR2 SYDVKM. The V gene end was trimmed by 2 bases and the J gene end by 3 bases; junction bases not matched to a gene: 6. The CDR3 bases are TGTGCCAGCAGTTTAGTCGGACAGGGGGCCAGTGGAAACACCATATATTTT. This sequence encodes CASSLVGQGASGNTIYF.

The rearrangement joins TRBV6-1 to TRBJ1-5; the D is unclear. This CDR3 is built from 17 residues. Germline CDR1 is MNHNS and CDR2 is SASEGT. V was pared by 3 bases and J by 7 bases, with 22 bases between. The CDR3 is CASSEMSAWETRQPQHF. In nucleotides, the CDR3 is TGTGCCAGCAGTGAGATGTCGGCTTGGGAAACGAGGCAGCCCCAGCATTTT.

V usage is TRBV6-2 or TRBV6-3 and J usage is TRBJ2-7; D may be TRBD1 or TRBD2 (5 bases each). V was trimmed by 2 bases and J by 3 bases, leaving 11 bases between them. From germline, CDR1 is MNHEY and CDR2 SVGEGT. The CDR3 runs to 14 residues. This CDR3 reads CASSYAQGDYEQYV. CDR3 nucleotide sequence: TGTGCCAGCAGTTACGCTCAGGGAGACTACGAGCAGTACGTC.

This clone showed up just a few times. This chain joins TRBV18 and TRBJ1-5; 12 bases fit TRBD1. CDR1 is KGHSH, CDR2 LQKENI, per germline. The CDR3 totals 16 residues. J gave up 7 bases and V 6 bases, and 10 bases lay outside the gene matches. CDR3 sequence reads: CASSPAGTGGEQPQHF. CDR3 in DNA: TGTGCCAGCTCCCCCGCGGGGACAGGGGGCGAACAGCCCCAGCATTTT. The complete variable domain, with remaining parts taken from reference TRBV18 and TRBJ1-5, reads NAGVMQNPRHLVRRRGQEARLRCSPMKGHSHVYWYRQLPEEGLKFMVYLQKENIIDESGMPKERFSAEFPKEGPSILRIQQVVRGDSAAYFCASSPAGTGGEQPQHFGDGTRLSIL.

This clone turned up a few times. The CDR3 DNA reads TGTGCCAGCAGCTTGGCCAGGGGGACAGCGCCAGATACGCAGTATTTT. This codes for CASSLARGTAPDTQYF. The V and J genes are TRBV5-8 and TRBJ2-3, with 7 positions matching TRBD1. V lost 0 bases and J lost 4; bases outside the gene matches: 8. The CDR3 runs 16 residues. In germline, CDR1 is SGHTS, CDR2 YDEGEE. Combining the CDR3 with reference TRBV5-8 and TRBJ2-3 gives the whole variable domain EAGVTQSPTHLIKTRGQQATLRCSPISGHTSVYWYQQALGLGLQFLLWYDEGEERNRGNFPPRFSGRQFPNYSSELNVNALELEDSALYLCASSLARGTAPDTQYFGPGTRLTVL.

Only one count was recorded for this clone. The chain uses TRBV12-5 and TRBJ2-5; 7 nucleotides align to TRBD1. In germline, CDR1 is LGHNT, CDR2 FRNRAP. V was pared by 0 bases and J by 4 bases, with 17 bases of the junction left unmatched. CDR3 length: 19 residues. CDR3: CASGLVPDGQVGVRETQYF. The CDR3 coding sequence is TGTGCTAGTGGTTTGGTACCTGATGGACAGGTGGGGGTTAGAGAGACCCAGTACTTC. Full variable domain (remainder filled in from reference TRBV12-5 and TRBJ2-5): DARVTQTPRHKVTEMGQEVTMRCQPILGHNTVFWYRQTMMQGLELLAYFRNRAPLDDSGMPKDRFSAEMPDATLATLKIQPSEPRDSAVYFCASGLVPDGQVGVRETQYFGPGTRLLVL.

The V gene is TRBV6-5, the J gene TRBJ2-5; no definite D call. Trimming cost V 0 bases and J 1 base, with 12 bases left between them. The CDR3 has 16 amino acids. Germline V gene sequence: CDR1 MNHEY, CDR2 SVGAGI. The CDR3 nucleotides read TGTGCCAGCAGTTACTCGATGGCGCAGCTCCAAGAGACCCAGTACTTC. Protein: CASSYSMAQLQETQYF.

The V gene is TRBV6-1, the J gene TRBJ2-5; possibly TRBD1 or TRBD2 for D (5 bases each). The germline V gene encodes CDR1 MNHNS and CDR2 SASEGT. Trimming removed 1 base at V and 4 bases at J, with 13 bases between. The CDR3 loop spans 15 amino acids. The CDR3 sequence is CASSEERMRGETQYF. CDR3 bases: TGTGCCAGCAGTGAAGAGCGCATGAGGGGAGAGACCCAGTACTTC.

The chain employs TRBV5-1 and TRBJ1-1, with a possible D match to TRBD1 (6 bases). This CDR3 has 13 amino acids. Trimming pared 4 bases from V and 8 bases from J, leaving 15 bases between. CDR1 and CDR2 from the germline V gene are SGHRS and YFSETQ. Here the CDR3 reads CASSVQGTSEAFF. CDR3 DNA sequence: TGCGCCAGCAGCGTCCAGGGGACCTCAGAAGCTTTCTTT.

The rearrangement links TRBV5-1 to TRBJ1-2; the D is unclear. CDR3 length: 16 residues. Trimming left V 0 bases short and J 1 base short, with 13 bases between. Germline V gene lookup returns CDR1 SGHRS and CDR2 YFSETQ. CDR3 in DNA: TGCGCCAGCAGCTTGGGCTCTTCAAGGGTTAACTATGGCTACACCTTC. It yields the protein CASSLGSSRVNYGYTF.

V gene TRBV5-1 combines with J gene TRBJ2-6; the D gene is possibly TRBD2 (6 bases). Per the germline V gene, CDR1 is SGHRS and CDR2 is YFSETQ. With 1 base removed from V and 4 bases from J, the gap between germline ends came to 12 bases. The CDR3 length is 16 residues. CDR3 nucleotides: TGCGCCAGCAGCTTGTGGGGGGAGTCCGGGGCCAACGTCCTGACTTTC. Translating gives CASSLWGESGANVLTF. Full variable domain (remainder filled in from reference TRBV5-1 and TRBJ2-6): KAGVTQTPRYLIKTRGQQVTLSCSPISGHRSVSWYQQTPGQGLQFLFEYFSETQRNKGNFPGRFSGRQFSNSRSEMNVSTLELGDSALYLCASSLWGESGANVLTFGAGSRLTVL.